This passage covers 9 T cell receptor beta chains from one sample sequenced in a study of CD8 T cells in ankylosing spondylitis (dated by TCRdb to about 2017). Receptor libraries were prepared by 5' RACE. Sequencing used an Illumina HiSeq 2500. The public reads were reprocessed in TCRdb via fastp at Q25 and MiXCR, keeping in-frame beta chains. Each entry is one CDR3 protein sequence, shown with its most common DNA and genes. For this sample the table gives under 450,000 distinct CDR3 sequences, of which 20% to 25% were detected only once. Around 13% of the sample is held by the ten biggest clonotypes. Sequenced sample: blood, either unsorted or a sorted T cell fraction (not recorded which). These receptors all come from a male donor with ankylosing spondylitis or in good health (not recorded which).

This chain uses TRBV9 with TRBJ2-1; TRBD2 aligns across 9 bases. The V and J ends lost 3 bases and 5 bases, in that order; junction bases with no gene match: 3. The CDR3 loop spans 14 amino acids. Germline V lookup: CDR1 SGDLS, CDR2 YYNGEE. The CDR3 region is CASSGSGSDNEQFF. The CDR3 nucleotides read TGTGCCAGCAGCGGTAGCGGGAGCGACAATGAGCAGTTCTTC.

This chain links TRBV20-1 with TRBJ1-2; D uncertain. The length of the CDR3 is 12 residues. Between the trimmed V and J ends, which lost 0 bases and 7 bases, there was a span of 9 bases. CDR1 and CDR2 from the germline V gene are DFQATT and SNEGSKA (reference sequence). Written as DNA, the CDR3 is TGCAGTGCTAGAGATCGCGAGTCTGGCTACACCTTC. Amino acid sequence: CSARDRESGYTF.

This rearrangement joins TRBV12-3 or TRBV12-4 to TRBJ2-7; perhaps TRBD2 as D (6 bases). The CDR3 totals 13 residues. The ends were cut back, 10 bases at V and 3 bases at J, with 16 bases in the middle. Written as DNA, the CDR3 is TGTGCCACCCGAACGGGGGTTGGCTACGAGCAGTACTTC. As protein: CATRTGVGYEQYF.

V is TRBV27 and J is TRBJ2-1, with 10 bases identical to TRBD2. Germline-derived CDR1 and CDR2 are MNHEY and SMNVEV (reference sequence). This CDR3 spans 17 amino acids. Losses at the gene ends were 7 bases for V and 7 bases for J; bases not matched to a gene: 16. CDR3 nucleotides: TGTGCCAGCACCTCCAGAGCGGGGGGGCCCGGGTGGAATGAGCAGTTCTTC. It encodes CASTSRAGGPGWNEQFF.

V usage is TRBV4-1 and J usage is TRBJ2-7, with D unresolved. The V end was cut by 0 bases, the J end by 1 base, with 13 bases between. The V gene's germline CDR1 is MGHRA and CDR2 YSYEKL. CDR3 length: 16 residues. CDR3 in amino acids: CASSQDGETESYEQYF. As DNA, the CDR3 is TGCGCCAGCAGCCAAGACGGTGAAACAGAATCCTACGAGCAGTACTTC.

V is TRBV4-1 and J is TRBJ1-1; D is unresolved. The length of the CDR3 is 15 residues. Trimming removed 0 bases from V and 4 bases from J, with 12 bases in between. Looked up from germline, CDR1 is MGHRA and CDR2 is YSYEKL. The CDR3 protein is CASSQDLWRITEAFF. The CDR3 DNA follows: TGCGCCAGCAGCCAAGATCTTTGGCGGATCACTGAAGCTTTCTTT.

This clonotype was observed a few times. The chain has TRBV20-1 and TRBJ2-3; TRBD2 aligns across 11 bases. Trimming cost V 5 bases and J 5 bases; bases outside gene matches: 12. The CDR3 spans 16 residues. Germline lookup yields CDR1 DFQATT and CDR2 SNEGSKA (reference sequence). CDR3 bases: TGCAGTGCTCCCTATAGCGGGGGGGCCTTGAGAGATACGCAGTATTTT. This encodes CSAPYSGGALRDTQYF.

V and J are TRBV11-3 and TRBJ2-2; 7 nucleotides line up with TRBD1. Germline lookup yields CDR1 SGHNT and CDR2 YENEEA. There are 15 residues in the CDR3. With 2 bases clipped from V and 3 bases from J, the junction kept 3 bases outside the gene matches. The CDR3 loop is CASSLWDSDTGELFF. The CDR3 nucleotides read TGTGCCAGCAGCTTATGGGACAGCGACACCGGGGAGCTGTTTTTT. Drawing the rest from reference TRBV11-3 and TRBJ2-2, the complete variable domain is EAGVVQSPRYKIIEKKQPVAFWCNPISGHNTLYWYLQNLGQGPELLIRYENEEAVDDSQLPKDRFSAERLKGVDSTLKIQPAELGDSAVYLCASSLWDSDTGELFFGEGSRLTVL.

The chain employs TRBV13 and TRBJ2-3; D gene uncertain. V was cut by 0 bases and J by 0 bases, with 4 bases left in between. Germline CDR1 PRHDT, CDR2 FYEKMQ (reference sequence). This CDR3 is built from 14 residues. The CDR3 bases are TGTGCCAGCAGCTTAGGAGAGAGCACAGATACGCAGTATTTT. This gives the protein CASSLGESTDTQYF. The full variable domain, in which reference TRBV13 and TRBJ2-3 provide the parts outside the CDR3, is AAGVIQSPRHLIKEKRETATLKCYPIPRHDTVYWYQQGPGQDPQFLISFYEKMQSDKGSIPDRFSAQQFSDYHSELNMSSLELGDSALYFCASSLGESTDTQYFGPGTRLTVL.